This TCR beta chain was observed in a study of Tregs in tolerant kidney transplant recipients. Comment on this clone: Its antigen remains unidentified.

Clones were sequenced by immunoSEQ multiplex PCR, and TCRdb holds only the in-frame ones, with some missing. Of more than 70,000 clones listed, 91% are singletons. Related graft donors supplied nonmyeloablative bone marrow transplants, and mixed chimerism was transient. General study points: Few patients were studied, so findings need validation in larger groups.

Trimming took 2 bases from V and 1 from J, leaving 11 bases between them. Germline V gene data show CDR1 as MNHEY and CDR2 as SMNVEV (reference sequence). The CDR3 totals 15 residues. Sequencing used CD4+ T cells from blood (PBMCs), obtained 24 months after the transplant. The clonotype was recovered from a human patient who received a combined kidney and bone marrow transplant. Some T cells may be provided by the graft donor. The chain uses TRBV27 and TRBJ1-1; perhaps TRBD1 as D (6 bases). The CDR3 protein is CASSLGWGQNTEAFF. For the CDR3, the DNA is TGTGCCAGCAGTTTAGGCTGGGGGCAGAACACTGAAGCTTTCTTT.